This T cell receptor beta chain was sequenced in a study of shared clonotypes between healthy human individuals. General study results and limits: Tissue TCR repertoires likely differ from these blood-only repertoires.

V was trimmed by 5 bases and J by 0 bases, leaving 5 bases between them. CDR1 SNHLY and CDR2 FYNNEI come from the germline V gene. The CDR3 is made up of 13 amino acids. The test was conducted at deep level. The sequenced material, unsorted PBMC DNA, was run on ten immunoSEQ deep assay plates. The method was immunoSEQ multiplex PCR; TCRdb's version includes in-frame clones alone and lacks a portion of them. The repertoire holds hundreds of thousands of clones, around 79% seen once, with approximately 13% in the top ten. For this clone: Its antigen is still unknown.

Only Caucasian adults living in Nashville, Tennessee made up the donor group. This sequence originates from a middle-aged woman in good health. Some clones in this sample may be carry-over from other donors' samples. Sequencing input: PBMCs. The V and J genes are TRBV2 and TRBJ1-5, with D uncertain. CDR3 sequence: CASSYYSNQPQHF. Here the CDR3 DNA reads TGTGCCAGCAGTTATTATAGCAATCAGCCCCAGCATTTT.